A single sample is the source of the 13 T cell receptor beta chains below, sequenced in a study of cytomegalovirus exposure and HLA in healthy donors. PCR amplification relied on 60 Vbeta primers (plus 13 Jbeta primers). Profiled with immunoSEQ multiplex PCR; TCRdb holds only in-frame clones, not every one. Counted here are about 140,000 clones, roughly three quarters occurring once; the ten biggest clones make up around 3.2%. The sequenced sample was PBMCs. The origin of the receptors is a female donor in good health and CMV-seronegative.

The V gene is TRBV30, the J gene TRBJ2-7; 12 bases fit TRBD2. CDR1 and CDR2 from the germline V gene are GTSNPN and SVGIG (reference sequence). V was pared by 3 bases and J by 4 bases, with 7 bases of the junction left unmatched. There are 15 residues in the CDR3. CDR3 loop: CAWRDGLAGLYEQYF. The CDR3 nucleotides read TGTGCCTGGAGGGACGGACTAGCGGGGTTGTACGAGCAGTACTTC.

This clone was counted between two and nine times. This chain joins TRBV6-1 and TRBJ1-1, with a weak D call TRBD1 (6 bases). The CDR3 contains 12 residues. Germline CDR1 is MNHNS and CDR2 is SASEGT. V gave up 4 bases and J gave up 3 bases, with 6 bases separating them. The CDR3 bases are TGTGCCAGCAGTGCAGGGGACACTGAAGCTTTCTTT. This encodes CASSAGDTEAFF.

As concerns this clone: Germline is not matched at one junction end, which may reflect a read error. The V gene is TRBV5-1, the J gene TRBJ1-2, with D perhaps matching TRBD1 (6 bases). Germline lookup yields CDR1 SGHRS and CDR2 YFSETQ. The length of the CDR3 is 14 residues. This chain's CDR3 is CASSPRTDNYGYPF. As DNA, the CDR3 is TGCGCCAGCAGCCCACGGACAGATAACTATGGCTACCCCTTC.

This clone was found a few times. The chain links TRBV7-8 to TRBJ2-1, with TRBD2 identical over 7 bases. Trimming cost V 5 bases and J 7 bases; bases outside gene matches: 11. Germline V gives CDR1 SGHVS, CDR2 FQNEAQ. This CDR3 spans 15 amino acids. CDR3 protein: CASSPRGTLGNEQFF. CDR3 in DNA: TGTGCCAGCAGCCCGCGGGGGACCTTGGGGAATGAGCAGTTCTTC.

The chain couples TRBV6-5 to TRBJ2-2, with a weak D call TRBD2 (6 bases). The CDR3 covers 16 residues. The V gene lost 4 bases and the J gene lost 6 bases, with 18 bases spanning the gap. Germline CDR1 and CDR2: MNHEY and SVGAGI. Written as DNA, the CDR3 is TGTGCCAGCAGTTTAGACCCGGGACTCCGACCCGGGGAGCTGTTTTTT. This codes for CASSLDPGLRPGELFF.

This clone was observed a single time. The chain combines TRBV4-1 with TRBJ1-3; tentatively, D is TRBD1 (5 bases). Germline-derived CDR1 and CDR2 are MGHRA and YSYEKL. The CDR3 is 18 residues long. Trimming cost V 1 base and J 0 bases, with 16 bases left between them. The chain's CDR3 is CASSQGETARSSGNTIYF. CDR3 DNA sequence: TGCGCCAGCAGCCAAGGAGAGACAGCGAGGAGCTCTGGAAACACCATATATTTT.

V gene TRBV7-9 combines with J gene TRBJ1-1, with a possible D match to TRBD1 (5 bases). The CDR3 has 15 residues. V dropped 5 bases and J dropped 7 bases, with 20 bases sitting between them. Per germline, CDR1 SEHNR and CDR2 FQNEAQ (reference sequence). CDR3 coding DNA: TGTGCCAGCAGCCCGAAGCGGGACGGGAGGGATGAAGCTTTCTTT. The encoded protein is CASSPKRDGRDEAFF.

The chain employs TRBV5-3 and TRBJ2-7; 7 positions match TRBD2. TRBV5-3 is an ORF for which the function is uncertain. CDR3 length: 15 amino acids. With 7 bases clipped from V and 5 bases from J, the junction kept 15 bases outside the gene matches. The CDR3 DNA reads as TGTGCCAGAGCAAAGCGGGCGGGAGCGGGCCACGAGCAGTACTTC. The encoded protein is CARAKRAGAGHEQYF.

The chain uses TRBV28 and TRBJ1-2; D unresolved. V was cut by 6 bases and J by 8 bases, with 22 bases left in between. CDR1 MDHEN and CDR2 SYDVKM come from the germline V gene. The CDR3 runs 15 residues. The CDR3 nucleotides are TGTGCCAGCAGACCCGGCGGTTCCGGGGAGAGGGGCTACACCTTC. As protein: CASRPGGSGERGYTF.

This sequence joins TRBV19 and TRBJ1-5, with a possible D match to TRBD1 (5 bases). The V end was cut by 6 bases, the J end by 5 bases, with 14 bases between. From germline, CDR1 is LNHDA and CDR2 SQIVND (reference sequence). The CDR3 extends over 14 amino acids. The CDR3 DNA reads TGTGCCAGTAGGCGCAGGGTCGGTGATCAGCCCCAGCATTTT. Protein: CASRRRVGDQPQHF.

Points on this clone: Other nucleotide sequences from this sample produce the same CDR3. The rearrangement uses TRBV10-3 and TRBJ1-5; D gene unclear. V was cut by 0 bases and J by 4 bases, with 7 bases left in between. CDR3 size: 14 residues. The V gene's germline CDR1 is ENHRY and CDR2 SYGVKD. The CDR3 reads CAISESGGNQPQHF. DNA of the CDR3: TGTGCCATCAGTGAGTCGGGAGGGAATCAGCCCCAGCATTTT.

The chain combines TRBV27 with TRBJ1-1; possible D gene TRBD1, 5 bases. The V and J ends lost 8 bases and 0 bases respectively, with 19 bases between them. The CDR3 covers 16 residues. Germline CDR1 reads MNHEY; CDR2 reads SMNVEV (reference sequence). CDR3 amino acids: CASRAGKGLMNTEAFF. The CDR3 DNA is TGTGCCAGCCGAGCCGGAAAGGGGCTCATGAACACTGAAGCTTTCTTT.

This clone was found a few times. V is TRBV5-6 and J is TRBJ2-2; tentatively, D is TRBD1 (5 bases). V lost 1 base to trimming and J lost 10 bases, with 11 bases between them. Germline V lookup: CDR1 SGHDT, CDR2 YYEEEE. The CDR3 runs to 13 residues. The DNA of the CDR3 is TGTGCCAGCAGCTTGCAAGGGGTTGTGGAGCTGTTTTTT. This codes for CASSLQGVVELFF. The entire variable domain, with the rest obtained from reference TRBV5-6 and TRBJ2-2, is as follows: DAGVTQSPTHLIKTRGQQVTLRCSPKSGHDTVSWYQQALGQGPQFIFQYYEEEERQRGNFPDRFSGHQFPNYSSELNVNALLLGDSALYLCASSLQGVVELFFGEGSRLTVL.